This entry lists 30 T cell receptor beta chains sequenced from one sample in a study of T cells in tuberculosis. As to time point: new active TB diagnosis, blood taken before or within 7 days of starting treatment. Clones were read by immunoSEQ multiplex PCR, and TCRdb kept only the in-frame ones, dropping some. The table lists tens of thousands of clones, less than 95% of them singletons. Sequenced here: PBMCs, sampled at tuberculosis diagnosis. Every receptor here comes from an adult with tuberculosis.

The rearrangement links TRBV30 to TRBJ2-1; 9 nucleotides match TRBD1. Per germline, CDR1 GTSNPN and CDR2 SVGIG (reference sequence). With 3 bases clipped from V and 9 bases from J, the junction kept 3 bases outside the gene matches. This CDR3 comprises 12 residues. The CDR3 nucleotides read TGTGCCTGGAGCACAGGGGGCAGTGAGCAGTTCTTC. It is translated as CAWSTGGSEQFF.

The CDR3 DNA is TGCGCCAGCAGCCAAGCCGGGGATGGGTTCCTCACAGATACGCAGTATTTT. Its translation: CASSQAGDGFLTDTQYF. The chain carries TRBV4-3 and TRBJ2-3, with a possible D match to TRBD2 (5 bases). The germline V gene has CDR1 LGHNA and CDR2 YSLEER. The CDR3 loop spans 17 amino acids. V lost 1 base and J lost 2, with 16 bases in between.

V usage is TRBV11-2 and J usage is TRBJ1-6; 7 bases match TRBD1. Looked up from germline, CDR1 is SGHAT and CDR2 is FQNNGV. This CDR3 comprises 15 residues. Losses at the gene ends were 5 bases for V and 10 bases for J; bases not matched to a gene: 11. CDR3 region: CASSPQEGAGSPLHF. Written as DNA, the CDR3 is TGTGCCAGCAGCCCCCAGGAGGGGGCGGGATCACCCCTCCACTTT. Combining the CDR3 with reference TRBV11-2 and TRBJ1-6 gives the whole variable domain EAGVAQSPRYKIIEKRQSVAFWCNPISGHATLYWYQQILGQGPKLLIQFQNNGVVDDSQLPKDRFSAERLKGVDSTLKIQPAKLEDSAVYLCASSPQEGAGSPLHFGNGTRLTVT.

This chain joins TRBV28 and TRBJ1-2; D gene ambiguous. V was cut by 8 bases and J by 3 bases, with 16 bases left in between. The CDR3 spans 14 residues. Looked up from germline, CDR1 is MDHEN and CDR2 is SYDVKM. In DNA form, the CDR3 reads TGTGCCAGCCAGATCGACGGGATTGACTATGGCTACACCTTC. Encoded protein: CASQIDGIDYGYTF.

The chain links TRBV6-1 to TRBJ2-7, with 9 bases aligning to TRBD1. In germline, CDR1 is MNHNS, CDR2 SASEGT. V shed 2 bases and J 3 bases; nucleotides not matched to a gene: 5. The CDR3 loop spans 15 amino acids. This CDR3 is CASSEPGQGFYEQYV. The CDR3 DNA is TGTGCCAGCAGTGAACCGGGACAGGGCTTCTACGAGCAGTACGTC.

The gene calls are TRBV9 and TRBJ2-1, with TRBD2 identical over 11 bases. Germline CDR1 and CDR2: SGDLS and YYNGEE. V trimming: 4 bases; J trimming: 6 bases; junction bases outside the gene matches: 9. This CDR3 has 16 residues. The CDR3 reads CASSLSGTSGINEQFF. As DNA, the CDR3 is TGTGCCAGCAGCCTATCCGGGACTAGCGGAATCAATGAGCAGTTCTTC.

J is TRBJ2-7 and V is TRBV6-5, with 7 positions matching TRBD1. The trim removed 8 bases at V and 2 bases at J, leaving 12 bases unmatched. The CDR3 is 15 residues long. The V gene's germline CDR1 is MNHEY and CDR2 SVGAGI. The DNA of the CDR3 is TGTGCCAGCGCCCGAACGGGGACAGAAACCTACGAGCAGTACGTC. Protein product: CASARTGTETYEQYV.

The rearrangement joins TRBV4-2 to TRBJ1-3; D gene unclear. Trimming removed 0 bases at V and 0 bases at J, with 6 bases between. This CDR3 contains 15 residues. Looked up from germline, CDR1 is LGHNA and CDR2 is YNFKEQ. The CDR3 DNA reads as TGTGCCAGCAGCCAAGATAGCATCTCTGGAAACACCATATATTTT. It specifies CASSQDSISGNTIYF.

The chain joins TRBV4-1 to TRBJ1-6; D is undetermined. CDR3 length: 18 amino acids. CDR1 and CDR2 (germline): MGHRA, YSYEKL. The ends were cut back, 1 base at V and 2 bases at J, with 15 bases in the middle. The DNA for the CDR3 is TGCGCCAGCAGCCAAGGTTATGGAAGCGTGACCTATAATTCACCCCTCCACTTT. This encodes CASSQGYGSVTYNSPLHF.

The CDR3 DNA follows: TGTGCCAGCAGCTTGTATTCGGCAGGTGGCTACACCTTC. Translating gives CASSLYSAGGYTF. This sequence joins TRBV5-8 and TRBJ1-2; D gene unclear. Germline V gene sequence: CDR1 SGHTS, CDR2 YDEGEE. The CDR3 consists of 13 residues. Trimming removed 1 base from V and 7 bases from J, with 11 bases in between. Full variable domain (rest looked up from reference TRBV5-8 and TRBJ1-2): EAGVTQSPTHLIKTRGQQATLRCSPISGHTSVYWYQQALGLGLQFLLWYDEGEERNRGNFPPRFSGRQFPNYSSELNVNALELEDSALYLCASSLYSAGGYTFGSGTRLTVV.

The V call is TRBV7-3, the J call TRBJ2-3; 8 bases are a match to TRBD2. The CDR3 contains 14 residues. Trimming at V came to 3 bases and at J to 6 bases, leaving 5 bases not matched to a gene. CDR1 is SGHTA, CDR2 FQGTGA, per germline. Written as DNA, the CDR3 is TGTGCCAGCAGCTTGGCGGGGGGAGGTGATACGCAGTATTTT. Protein product: CASSLAGGGDTQYF.

The CDR3 sequence: CASSLVGLGNNEQFF. The CDR3, as DNA: TGTGCCAGCAGCTTAGTTGGACTAGGTAACAATGAGCAGTTCTTC. This rearrangement joins TRBV11-1 to TRBJ2-1; TRBD2 agrees at 7 bases. The CDR3 runs 15 residues. Trimming removed 1 base from V and 5 bases from J; junction bases left unmatched: 5. Per germline, CDR1 SGHAT and CDR2 FQDESV (reference sequence). The whole variable domain, remainder taken from reference TRBV11-1 and TRBJ2-1, is EAEVAQSPRYKITEKSQAVAFWCDPISGHATLYWYRQILGQGPELLVQFQDESVVDDSQLPKDRFSAERLKGVDSTLKIQPAELGDSAMYLCASSLVGLGNNEQFFGPGTRLTVL.

V is TRBV2 and J is TRBJ1-1; D gene unclear. Trimming took off 8 bases at V and 2 bases at J, with 12 bases between the two ends. CDR1 SNHLY and CDR2 FYNNEI come from the germline V gene. This CDR3 region has 13 residues. The CDR3 region has the DNA TGTGCCAGCTCGGTGAGGAGTAACACTGAAGCTTTCTTT. It is translated as CASSVRSNTEAFF. Supplemented by reference TRBV2 and TRBJ1-1, the full variable domain reads EPEVTQTPSHQVTQMGQEVILRCVPISNHLYFYWYRQILGQKVEFLVSFYNNEISEKSEIFDDQFSVERPDGSNFTLKIRSTKLEDSAMYFCASSVRSNTEAFFGQGTRLTVV.

The chain is built from TRBV4-1 and TRBJ1-5, with D possibly TRBD1 on 6 matching bases. CDR1 is MGHRA, CDR2 YSYEKL, per germline. V was cut by 1 base and J by 7 bases, with 17 bases left in between. The CDR3 is 16 residues long. DNA of the CDR3: TGCGCCAGCAGCCAAGCTGCGAGGGGGAGGGAGCAGCCCCAGCATTTT. It encodes CASSQAARGREQPQHF.

The chain uses TRBV6-5 and TRBJ2-1; 10 bases map to TRBD1. CDR3 size: 14 residues. J lost 6 bases, V lost 5 bases, and 4 bases had no gene match. The germline V gene encodes CDR1 MNHEY and CDR2 SVGAGI. The CDR3 spells CASSLDRGSNEQFF. The CDR3 bases are TGTGCCAGCAGTCTGGACAGGGGGTCCAATGAGCAGTTCTTC.

This clone appeared a single time. The rearrangement uses TRBV5-6 and TRBJ1-1; D gene unclear. V lost 2 bases, J lost 6 bases, and 8 bases lay in between. The CDR3 runs to 12 residues. Germline V lookup: CDR1 SGHDT, CDR2 YYEEEE. The CDR3 region has the DNA TGTGCCAGCAGCTTTTCGACTTCTGAAGCTTTCTTT. It yields the protein CASSFSTSEAFF.

CDR3 in amino acids: CASTSDRGPFGYTF. The CDR3, as DNA: TGTGCCAGTACCTCGGACAGGGGCCCTTTCGGCTACACCTTC. The chain uses TRBV19 and TRBJ1-2; 9 positions match TRBD1. The CDR3 runs 14 residues. V lost 7 bases, J lost 8 bases, and 11 bases stayed unmatched. CDR1 LNHDA and CDR2 SQIVND come from the germline V gene (reference sequence).

This clone was detected only once. The V call is TRBV4-1, the J call TRBJ1-3; 8 bases are a match to TRBD1. This CDR3 comprises 15 residues. V lost 0 bases and J lost 3; bases outside the gene matches: 1. Germline V lookup: CDR1 MGHRA, CDR2 YSYEKL. The CDR3 bases are TGCGCCAGCAGCCAAGACAGGGGGCTTGGAAACACCATATATTTT. This translates into CASSQDRGLGNTIYF.

This rearrangement joins TRBV27 to TRBJ1-4; TRBD1 might be the D (6 bases). The germline V and J ends were trimmed by 6 bases and 8 bases, with 19 bases remaining between them. The CDR3 runs 15 residues. Germline-derived CDR1 and CDR2 are MNHEY and SMNVEV (reference sequence). This chain's CDR3 is CASSVDRLGGEKLFF. The CDR3, as DNA: TGTGCCAGCAGCGTTGACAGGCTGGGGGGGGAAAAACTGTTTTTT.

This chain connects TRBV6-5 to TRBJ1-4, with 8 bases that match TRBD1. This CDR3 comprises 14 residues. The V gene end was trimmed by 8 bases and the J gene end by 3 bases; junction bases not matched to a gene: 5. CDR1 and CDR2 (germline): MNHEY, SVGAGI. CDR3 DNA: TGTGCCAGCCGGAACAGGGGGGCTAATGAAAAACTGTTTTTT. Its protein is CASRNRGANEKLFF.

The chain is built from TRBV6-5 and TRBJ2-4; tentatively, D is TRBD2 (5 bases). V was trimmed by 6 bases and J by 2 bases, leaving 14 bases between them. The CDR3 is 15 residues long. Germline CDR1 reads MNHEY; CDR2 reads SVGAGI. DNA for the CDR3: TGTGCCAGCAGCAGGTTCGGGGATTCCAAAAACATTCAGTACTTC. Its protein is CASSRFGDSKNIQYF.

The chain carries TRBV6-4 and TRBJ2-2, with D perhaps matching TRBD2 (6 bases). This CDR3 is built from 16 residues. The V and J ends lost 0 bases and 1 base respectively, with 9 bases between them. CDR1 and CDR2 from the germline V gene are MRHNA and SNTAGT. In nucleotides, the CDR3 is TGTGCCAGCAGTGACTCGGGAGGTTGGAACACCGGGGAGCTGTTTTTT. Encoded protein: CASSDSGGWNTGELFF.

V usage is TRBV7-2 and J usage is TRBJ2-1, with 12 bases matching TRBD2. CDR3 length equals 15 residues. Germline-derived CDR1 and CDR2 are SGHTA and FQGNSA. The V segment lost 4 bases and the J segment 4 bases; nucleotides outside the gene matches: 2. This CDR3 is CASSSGLAGYNEQFF. CDR3 nucleotide sequence: TGTGCCAGCAGCTCCGGACTAGCGGGGTACAATGAGCAGTTCTTC.

This chain uses TRBV28 with TRBJ2-4; D is ambiguous. V was clipped by 6 bases and J by 3 bases, with 21 bases between them. The length of the CDR3 is 17 residues. The germline V gene has CDR1 MDHEN and CDR2 SYDVKM. The CDR3 sequence is CASRTADGSVNKNIQYF. For the CDR3, the DNA is TGTGCCAGCAGGACTGCCGACGGCTCCGTTAACAAAAACATTCAGTACTTC.

The rearrangement links TRBV7-6 to TRBJ2-1, with 13 bases fitting TRBD2. The ends lost 5 bases at V and 4 bases at J; junction bases unmatched: 2. From germline, CDR1 is SGHVS and CDR2 FNYEAQ. This CDR3 has 15 amino acids. CDR3 region: CASSPTSGGYNEQFF. Here the CDR3 DNA reads TGTGCCAGCAGCCCGACTAGCGGGGGGTACAATGAGCAGTTCTTC.

The chain carries TRBV11-2 and TRBJ1-3; no firm D call. Germline CDR1 is SGHAT and CDR2 is FQNNGV. The CDR3 covers 14 residues. V lost 3 bases and J lost 0, with 6 bases in between. The CDR3 nucleotides are TGTGCCAGCAGCTTGGCTGGCTCTGGAAACACCATATATTTT. Protein: CASSLAGSGNTIYF.

The chain uses TRBV5-6 and TRBJ2-3, with TRBD2 identical over 13 bases. The germline gives CDR1 SGHDT, CDR2 YYEEEE. The CDR3 sequence is 18 residues long. V shed 0 bases, J shed 4 bases, and the junction held 8 bases outside the gene matches. The CDR3 DNA reads as TGTGCCAGCAGCTTGGGGACTAGCGGGGGCCGCGCCGCAGATACGCAGTATTTT. Translated, it gives CASSLGTSGGRAADTQYF.

The V gene is TRBV20-1, the J gene TRBJ2-7; D might be TRBD1 (6 bases). The CDR3 sequence is 11 residues long. Per the germline V gene, CDR1 is DFQATT and CDR2 is SNEGSKA (reference sequence). V was trimmed by 2 bases and J by 4 bases, leaving 6 bases between them. CDR3 sequence reads: CSARTGYEQYV. CDR3 bases: TGCAGTGCTAGAACAGGGTACGAGCAGTACGTC.

The rearrangement links TRBV30 to TRBJ1-1; D is uncertain. The ends were cut back, 0 bases at V and 8 bases at J, with 10 bases in the middle. Germline-derived CDR1 and CDR2 are GTSNPN and SVGIG (reference sequence). The CDR3 covers 12 residues. The CDR3 sequence: CAWSVIGPEAFF. The CDR3, as DNA: TGTGCCTGGAGTGTAATTGGGCCGGAAGCTTTCTTT.

V gene TRBV7-2 combines with J gene TRBJ1-5, with D tentatively TRBD1 (5 bases). The CDR3 extends over 13 amino acids. Trimming took 2 bases from V and 12 from J, leaving 14 bases between them. Germline V gene sequence: CDR1 SGHTA, CDR2 FQGNSA. In nucleotides, the CDR3 is TGTGCCAGCAGCTTAAGAAGTAGGGGCATCCAGCATTTT. As protein: CASSLRSRGIQHF. Full variable domain (outside the CDR3, taken from reference TRBV7-2 and TRBJ1-5): GAGVSQSPSNKVTEKGKDVELRCDPISGHTALYWYRQSLGQGLEFLIYFQGNSAPDKSGLPSDRFSAERTGGSVSTLTIQRTQQEDSAVYLCASSLRSRGIQHFGDGTRLSIL.